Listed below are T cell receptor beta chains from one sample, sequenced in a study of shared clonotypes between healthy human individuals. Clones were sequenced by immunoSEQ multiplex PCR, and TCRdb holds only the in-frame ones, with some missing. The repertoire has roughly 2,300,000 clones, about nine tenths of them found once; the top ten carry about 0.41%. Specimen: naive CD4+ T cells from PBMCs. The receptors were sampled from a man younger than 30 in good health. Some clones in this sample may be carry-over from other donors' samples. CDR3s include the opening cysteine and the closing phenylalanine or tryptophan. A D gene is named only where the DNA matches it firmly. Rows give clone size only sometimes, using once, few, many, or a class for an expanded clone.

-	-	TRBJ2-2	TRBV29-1	CSAGPELPPGELFF	TGCAGCGCAGGGCCTGAATTACCCCCCGGGGAGCTGTTTTTT
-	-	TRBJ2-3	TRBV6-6	CASSREDTQYF	TGTGCCAGCAGCCGGGAAGATACGCAGTATTTT
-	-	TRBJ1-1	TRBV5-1	CASSLDQGGGTEAFF	TGCGCCAGCAGCTTGGATCAGGGCGGAGGCACTGAAGCTTTCTTT
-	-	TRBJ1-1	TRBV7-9	CASRSIRVLSTEAFF	TGTGCCAGCAGATCTATCAGGGTGTTGAGCACTGAAGCTTTCTTT
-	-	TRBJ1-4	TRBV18	CASSPANRQTTNEKLFF	TGTGCCAGCTCACCAGCGAACAGGCAAACAACTAATGAAAAACTGTTTTTT
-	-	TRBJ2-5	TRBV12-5	CASGLVPPRRISQETQYF	TGTGCTAGTGGTTTGGTACCTCCCCGGAGAATTAGCCAAGAGACCCAGTACTTC
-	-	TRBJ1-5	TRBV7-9	CASSLDPGVGNQPQHF	TGTGCCAGCAGCTTAGATCCGGGGGTCGGCAATCAGCCCCAGCATTTT
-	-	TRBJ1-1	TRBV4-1	CASSQAWRTEAFF	TGCGCCAGCAGCCAAGCCTGGAGGACTGAAGCTTTCTTT
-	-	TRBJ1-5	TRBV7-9	CASSPTPGSDVRGPQHF	TGTGCCAGCAGCCCCACCCCAGGCAGTGACGTAAGGGGGCCCCAGCATTTT
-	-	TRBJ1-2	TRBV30	CAWSPWGGGFYGYTF	TGTGCCTGGAGTCCTTGGGGTGGGGGTTTTTATGGCTACACCTTC
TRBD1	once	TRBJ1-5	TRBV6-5	CASSYSGTGLGQPQHF	TGTGCCAGCAGTTACTCCGGGACAGGGTTGGGTCAGCCCCAGCATTTT
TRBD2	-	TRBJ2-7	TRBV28	CASTRGAGGYHEQYF	TGTGCCAGCACCCGAGGGGCGGGAGGATACCACGAGCAGTACTTC
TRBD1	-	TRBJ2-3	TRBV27	CASRPRQGSTDTQYF	TGTGCCAGCAGACCCAGACAGGGAAGCACAGATACGCAGTATTTT
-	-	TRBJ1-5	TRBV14	CATTPLIRQPQHF	TGTGCCACCACCCCTCTGATCCGTCAGCCCCAGCATTTT
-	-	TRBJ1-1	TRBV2	CASSDLRGGMNTEAFF	TGTGCCAGCAGCGACCTCCGTGGGGGGATGAACACTGAAGCTTTCTTT
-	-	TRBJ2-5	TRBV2	CAVGQQETQYF	TGTGCAGTGGGGCAGCAAGAGACCCAGTACTTC
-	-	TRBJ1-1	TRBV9	CASSVEPLYTEAFF	TGTGCCAGCAGCGTAGAACCCCTGTACACTGAAGCTTTCTTT
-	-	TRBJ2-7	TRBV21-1	CASSKAESASSYEQYF	TGTGCCAGCAGCAAAGCCGAGAGTGCTAGCTCCTACGAGCAGTACTTC
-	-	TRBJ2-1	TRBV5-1	CASSLTSYNEQFF	TGCGCCAGCAGCTTGACCAGCTACAATGAGCAGTTCTTC
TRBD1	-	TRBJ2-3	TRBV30	CALDRVFGDTQYF	TGTGCCTTGGACAGGGTCTTTGGAGATACGCAGTATTTT
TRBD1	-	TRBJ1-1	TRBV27	CASSFSSGTAEAFF	TGTGCCAGCAGTTTTTCTTCAGGGACAGCTGAAGCTTTCTTT
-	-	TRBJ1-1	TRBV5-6	CASSLVVNTEAFF	TGTGCCAGCAGCTTGGTGGTGAACACTGAAGCTTTCTTT
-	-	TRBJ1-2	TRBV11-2	CASSLLGNGYTF	TGTGCCAGCAGCTTATTAGGGAATGGCTACACCTTC
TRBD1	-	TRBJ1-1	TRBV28	CASNSGGIPEAFF	TGTGCCAGCAACTCAGGGGGAATCCCTGAAGCTTTCTTT
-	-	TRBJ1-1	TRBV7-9	CASSLGGKDTEAFF	TGTGCCAGCAGCTTAGGGGGGAAGGACACTGAAGCTTTCTTT
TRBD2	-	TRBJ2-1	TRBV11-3	CASSLAGTNYNEQFF	TGTGCCAGCAGCTTAGCCGGGACTAACTACAATGAGCAGTTCTTC
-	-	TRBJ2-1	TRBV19	CASSIGQEQFF	TGTGCCAGTAGTATAGGGCAAGAGCAGTTCTTC
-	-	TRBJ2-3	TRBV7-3	CASSLAGRADTQYF	TGTGCCAGCAGCTTAGCGGGAAGGGCAGATACGCAGTATTTT
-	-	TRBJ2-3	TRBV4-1	CASSQFPSGDTQYF	TGCGCCAGCAGCCAATTTCCCTCCGGGGATACGCAGTATTTT
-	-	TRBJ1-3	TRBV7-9	CASSLGGDHSGNTIYF	TGTGCCAGCAGCTTAGGGGGGGACCACTCTGGAAACACCATATATTTT
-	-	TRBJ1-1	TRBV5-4	CASSSRAPFTEAFF	TGTGCCAGCAGCTCCCGGGCCCCATTCACTGAAGCTTTCTTT
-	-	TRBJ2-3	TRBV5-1	CASSLGRRDTQYF	TGCGCCAGCAGCTTGGGTAGGCGTGATACGCAGTATTTT
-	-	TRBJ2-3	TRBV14	CASSLGVGGDTQYF	TGTGCCAGCAGCCTTGGCGTAGGGGGGGATACGCAGTATTTT
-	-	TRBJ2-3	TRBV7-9	CASSLWGSPSTDTQYF	TGTGCCAGCAGCTTATGGGGCAGTCCTAGCACAGATACGCAGTATTTT
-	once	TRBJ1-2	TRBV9	CASSARDGIYGYTF	TGTGCCAGCAGCGCCCGGGACGGGATCTATGGCTACACCTTC
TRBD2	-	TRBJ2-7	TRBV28	CASLLAGGREQYF	TGTGCCAGCCTACTAGCGGGAGGGCGGGAGCAGTACTTC
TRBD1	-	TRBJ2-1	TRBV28	CASSFRDSYNEQFF	TGTGCCAGCAGTTTCCGGGACAGCTACAATGAGCAGTTCTTC
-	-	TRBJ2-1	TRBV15	CATSTDLFHFNEQFF	TGTGCCACCAGCACCGACCTATTTCACTTCAATGAGCAGTTCTTC
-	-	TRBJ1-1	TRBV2	CASSEAPPVTEAFF	TGTGCCAGCAGTGAAGCGCCACCGGTGACAGAAGCTTTCTTT
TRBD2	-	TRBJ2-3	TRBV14	CASSQTRSGSADTQYF	TGTGCCAGCAGCCAAACCCGAAGCGGGAGCGCAGATACGCAGTATTTT
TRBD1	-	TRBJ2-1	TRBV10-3	CAIRGGQGNNEQFF	TGTGCCATCCGGGGCGGACAGGGGAACAATGAGCAGTTCTTC
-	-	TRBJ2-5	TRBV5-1	CASSLGEFLWLKQETQYF	TGCGCCAGCAGCTTGGGAGAATTCTTATGGCTGAAGCAAGAGACCCAGTACTTC
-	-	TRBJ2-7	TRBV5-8	CASSRRLGDYEQYF	TGTGCCAGCAGCCGCCGACTCGGGGACTACGAGCAGTACTTC
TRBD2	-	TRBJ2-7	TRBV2	CASSGSSGRYEQYF	TGTGCCAGCAGTGGATCTAGCGGACGGTACGAGCAGTACTTC
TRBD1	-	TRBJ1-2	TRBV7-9	CASSLTDRDRYGYTF	TGTGCCAGCAGCCTAACCGACCGGGACAGATATGGCTACACCTTC
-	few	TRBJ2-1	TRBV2	CASRDNEQFF	TGTGCCAGCAGGGACAATGAGCAGTTCTTC
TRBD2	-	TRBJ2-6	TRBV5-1	CASSFGTSGRPGANVLTF	TGCGCCAGCAGCTTCGGGACTAGCGGGAGGCCTGGGGCCAACGTCCTGACTTTC
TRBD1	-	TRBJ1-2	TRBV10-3	CAITEGTGGPYGYTF	TGTGCCATCACTGAGGGGACAGGCGGCCCCTATGGCTACACCTTC
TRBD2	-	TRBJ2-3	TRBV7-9	CASSLEAGGTTDTQYF	TGTGCCAGCAGCTTAGAAGCGGGAGGGACCACAGATACGCAGTATTTT
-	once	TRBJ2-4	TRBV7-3	CASSLFQGSKNIQYF	TGTGCCAGCAGCTTATTTCAAGGATCTAAAAACATTCAGTACTTC
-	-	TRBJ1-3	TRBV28	CASSLWRAAGNTIYF	TGTGCCAGCAGTTTGTGGAGGGCGGCTGGAAACACCATATATTTT
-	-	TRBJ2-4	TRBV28	CASRGGDLAKNIQYF	TGTGCCAGCAGAGGGGGAGACCTAGCCAAAAACATTCAGTACTTC